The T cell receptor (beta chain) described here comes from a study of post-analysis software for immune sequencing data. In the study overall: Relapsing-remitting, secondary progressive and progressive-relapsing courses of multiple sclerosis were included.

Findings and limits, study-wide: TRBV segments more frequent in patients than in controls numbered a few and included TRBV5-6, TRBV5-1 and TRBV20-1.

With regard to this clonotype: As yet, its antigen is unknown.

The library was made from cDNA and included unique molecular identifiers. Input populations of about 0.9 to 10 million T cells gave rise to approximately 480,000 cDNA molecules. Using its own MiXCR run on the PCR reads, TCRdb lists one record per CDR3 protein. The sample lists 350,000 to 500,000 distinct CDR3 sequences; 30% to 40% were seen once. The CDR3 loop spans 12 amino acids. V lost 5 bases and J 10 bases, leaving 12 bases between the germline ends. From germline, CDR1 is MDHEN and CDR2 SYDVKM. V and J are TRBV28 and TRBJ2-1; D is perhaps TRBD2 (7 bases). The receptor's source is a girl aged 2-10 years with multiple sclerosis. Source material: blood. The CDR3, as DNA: TGTGCCAGCAGTGCGGGGGCATGGGAGCAGTTCTTC. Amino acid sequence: CASSAGAWEQFF.